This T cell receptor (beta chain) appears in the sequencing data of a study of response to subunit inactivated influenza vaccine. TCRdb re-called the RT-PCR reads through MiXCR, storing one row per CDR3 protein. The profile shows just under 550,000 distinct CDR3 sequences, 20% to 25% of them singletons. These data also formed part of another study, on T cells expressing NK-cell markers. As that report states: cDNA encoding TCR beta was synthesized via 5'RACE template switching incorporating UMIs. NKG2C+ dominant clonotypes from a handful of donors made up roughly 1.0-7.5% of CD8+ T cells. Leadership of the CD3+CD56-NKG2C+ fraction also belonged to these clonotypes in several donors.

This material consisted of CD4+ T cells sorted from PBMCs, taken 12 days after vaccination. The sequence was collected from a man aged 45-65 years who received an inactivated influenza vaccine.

The CDR3 DNA follows: TGTGCCAGCAGTTACGTAGGGACAGCAGTAAGTGAGCAGTTCTTC. This encodes CASSYVGTAVSEQFF. The gene calls are TRBV6-2 or TRBV6-3 and TRBJ2-1; 7 positions match TRBD1. Germline CDR1 is MNHEY and CDR2 is SVGEGT. The CDR3 runs 15 residues. After removal of 2 bases from V and 9 bases from J, the junction contained 10 bases not matched to a gene.